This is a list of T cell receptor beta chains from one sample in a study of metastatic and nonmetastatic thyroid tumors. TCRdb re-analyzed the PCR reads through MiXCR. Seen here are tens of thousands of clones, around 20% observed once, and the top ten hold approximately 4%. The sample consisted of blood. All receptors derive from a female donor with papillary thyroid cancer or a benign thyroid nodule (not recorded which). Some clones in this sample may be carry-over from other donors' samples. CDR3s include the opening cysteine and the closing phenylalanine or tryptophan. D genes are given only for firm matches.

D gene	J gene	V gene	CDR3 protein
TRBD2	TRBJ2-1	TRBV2	CASSPSQASGEYNEQFF
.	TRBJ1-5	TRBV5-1	CASSLGVGDQPQHF
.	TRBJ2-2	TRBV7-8	CASSFADRSGELFF
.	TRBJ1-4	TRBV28	CASSTGVGRSRKKLFF
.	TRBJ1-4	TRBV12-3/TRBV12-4	CASSMTSSAEKLFF
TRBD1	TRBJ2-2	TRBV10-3	CAISETGANTGELFF
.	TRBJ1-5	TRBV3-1	CASSLDGFQPQHF
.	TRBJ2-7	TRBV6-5	CASSYLWTADSYEQYF
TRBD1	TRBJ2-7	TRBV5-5	CASSLQGGMVYEQYF
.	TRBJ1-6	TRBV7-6	CASSPRWGTNSPLHF
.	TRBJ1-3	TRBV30	CAAPGGSSGNTIYF
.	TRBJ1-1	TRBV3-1	CASSPSHGRAFF
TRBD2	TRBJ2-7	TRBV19	CASSMIAGPYEQYF
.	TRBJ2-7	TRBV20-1	CSASLDSLEQYF
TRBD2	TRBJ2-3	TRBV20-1	CSARDWTSGSGDTQYF
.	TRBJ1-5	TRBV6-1	CASSDGMQPQHF
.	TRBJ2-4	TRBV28	CASSSSHIQYF
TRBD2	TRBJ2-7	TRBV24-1	CATSDPREGLYEQYF
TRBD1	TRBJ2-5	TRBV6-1	CASSESGQGGVETQYF
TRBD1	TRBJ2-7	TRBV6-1	CAISPDRARKEHYF
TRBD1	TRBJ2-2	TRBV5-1	CASSWTGGGWELFF
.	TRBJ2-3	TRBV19	CASSIGPGDTQYF
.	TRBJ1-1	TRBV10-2	CASRWVWGAGEAFF
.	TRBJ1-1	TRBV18	CASSPITGVTEAFF
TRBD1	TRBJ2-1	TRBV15	CATSRGGQGNEQFF
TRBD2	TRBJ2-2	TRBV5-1	CASSWTSGGYAGELFF
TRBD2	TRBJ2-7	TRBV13	CASSPMMGSVGGYEQYF
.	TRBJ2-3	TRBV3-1	CASRASGTDTQYF
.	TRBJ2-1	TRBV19	CASSRLDSNNEQFF
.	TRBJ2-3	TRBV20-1	CSATRRSSSTDTQYF
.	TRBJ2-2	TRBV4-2	CASSGRAVGLGTGELIF
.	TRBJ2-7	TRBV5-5	CASSLGRGASYEQYF
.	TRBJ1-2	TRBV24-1	CATSDPGIANYGYTF
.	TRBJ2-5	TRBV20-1	CSARDQRSETQYF
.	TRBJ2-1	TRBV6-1	CASSTNRGGGNEQFF
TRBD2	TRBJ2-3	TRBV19	CASSTGLAGLRGTDTQYF
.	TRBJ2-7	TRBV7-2	CASSLDRFTYEQYF
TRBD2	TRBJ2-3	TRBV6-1	CASSEEWTSGDITDTQYF
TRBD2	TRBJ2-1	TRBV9	CASSVGGSGSDEQFF
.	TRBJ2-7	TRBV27	CASRLAYPYEQYF